The source of this T cell receptor (beta chain) is a study of blood T cell repertoires in COVID-19. Original data processing: How many nucleated cells were present was estimated from reference gene primer amplification. Profiled with immunoSEQ multiplex PCR; TCRdb holds only in-frame clones, not every one. D and trimming were read from the DNA, whereas the V and J calls and clone size are those reported in that table. The sample lists nearly 95,000 clones; about 74% were seen once. The CDR3 covers 16 residues. V trimming: 0 bases; J trimming: 9 bases; junction bases outside the gene matches: 10. From germline, CDR1 is LNHDA and CDR2 SQIVND (reference sequence). Seattle's cohort entered during active infection and was followed longitudinally.

Material: peripheral blood. The clonotype comes from a man in his sixties or seventies with COVID-19, enrolled during active disease. The chain employs TRBV19 and TRBJ2-1, with 8 positions matching TRBD1. The CDR3 coding sequence is TGTGCCAGTAGTATAGAGACAGGGGATTTCCTGGGTGAGCAGTTCTTC. It codes for CASSIETGDFLGEQFF.